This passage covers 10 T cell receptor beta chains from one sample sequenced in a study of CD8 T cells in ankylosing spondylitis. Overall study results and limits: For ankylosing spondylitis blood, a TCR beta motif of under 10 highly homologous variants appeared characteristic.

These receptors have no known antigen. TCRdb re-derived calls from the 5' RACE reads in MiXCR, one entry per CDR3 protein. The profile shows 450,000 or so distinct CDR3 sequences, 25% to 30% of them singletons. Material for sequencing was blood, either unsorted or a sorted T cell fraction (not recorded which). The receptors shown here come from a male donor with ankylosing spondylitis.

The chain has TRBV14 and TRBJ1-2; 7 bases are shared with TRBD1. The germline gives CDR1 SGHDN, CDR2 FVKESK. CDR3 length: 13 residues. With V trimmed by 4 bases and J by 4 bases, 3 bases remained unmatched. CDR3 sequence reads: CASSRDRTYGYTF. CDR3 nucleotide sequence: TGTGCCAGCAGCCGGGACAGAACCTATGGCTACACCTTC.

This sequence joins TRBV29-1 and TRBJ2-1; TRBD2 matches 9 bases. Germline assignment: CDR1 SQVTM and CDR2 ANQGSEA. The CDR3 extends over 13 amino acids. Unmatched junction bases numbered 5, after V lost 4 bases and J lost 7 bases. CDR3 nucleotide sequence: TGCAGCGTTGCGACTAGCGGAGCTAATGAGCAGTTCTTC. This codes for CSVATSGANEQFF.

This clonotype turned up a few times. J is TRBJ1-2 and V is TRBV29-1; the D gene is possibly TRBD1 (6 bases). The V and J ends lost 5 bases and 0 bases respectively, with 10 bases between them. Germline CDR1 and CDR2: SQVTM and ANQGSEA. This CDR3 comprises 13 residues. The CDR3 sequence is CSVKGGTNYGYTF. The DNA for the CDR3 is TGCAGCGTTAAGGGGGGAACTAACTATGGCTACACCTTC.

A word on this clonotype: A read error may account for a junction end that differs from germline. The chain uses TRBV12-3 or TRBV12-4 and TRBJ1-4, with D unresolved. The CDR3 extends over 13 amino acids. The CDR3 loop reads CASSYDTNAKLFF. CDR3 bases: TGTGCCAGCAGTTACGACACGAATGCAAAACTGTTTTTT.

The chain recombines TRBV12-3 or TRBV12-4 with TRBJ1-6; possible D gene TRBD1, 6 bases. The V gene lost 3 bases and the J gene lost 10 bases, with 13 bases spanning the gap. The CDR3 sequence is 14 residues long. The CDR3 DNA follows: TGTGCCAGCAGTTTGCAGGGGCTTAAATCACCCCTCCACTTT. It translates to CASSLQGLKSPLHF.

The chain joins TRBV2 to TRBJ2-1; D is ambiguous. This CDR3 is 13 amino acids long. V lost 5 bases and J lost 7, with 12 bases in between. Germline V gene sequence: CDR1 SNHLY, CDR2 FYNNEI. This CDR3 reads CASSSDLGNEQFF. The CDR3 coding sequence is TGTGCCAGCAGTTCCGACCTGGGGAATGAGCAGTTCTTC.

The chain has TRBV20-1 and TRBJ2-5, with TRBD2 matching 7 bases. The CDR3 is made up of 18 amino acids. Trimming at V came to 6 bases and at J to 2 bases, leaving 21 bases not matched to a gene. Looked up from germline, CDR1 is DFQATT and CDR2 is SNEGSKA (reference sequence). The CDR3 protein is CSASFVASGNVKQETQYF. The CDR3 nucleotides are TGCAGTGCATCATTCGTAGCTAGCGGTAACGTAAAACAAGAGACCCAGTACTTC.

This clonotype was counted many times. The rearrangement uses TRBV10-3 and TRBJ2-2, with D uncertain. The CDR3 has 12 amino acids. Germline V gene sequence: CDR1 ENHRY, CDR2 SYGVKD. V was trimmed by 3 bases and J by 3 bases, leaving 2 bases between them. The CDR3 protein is CAISEDTGELFF. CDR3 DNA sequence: TGTGCCATCAGTGAAGACACCGGGGAGCTGTTTTTT.

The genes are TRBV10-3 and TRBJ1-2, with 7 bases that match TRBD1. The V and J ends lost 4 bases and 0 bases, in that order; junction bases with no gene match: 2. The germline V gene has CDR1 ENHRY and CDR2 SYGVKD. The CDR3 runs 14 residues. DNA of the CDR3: TGTGCCATCAGTGTGCAGGGGGCTAACTATGGCTACACCTTC. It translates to CAISVQGANYGYTF.

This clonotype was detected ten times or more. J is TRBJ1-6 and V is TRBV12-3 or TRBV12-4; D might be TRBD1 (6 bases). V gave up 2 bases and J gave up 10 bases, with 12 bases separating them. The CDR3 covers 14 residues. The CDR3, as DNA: TGTGCCAGCAGTTTAACAGGGCCGGACTCACCCCTCCACTTT. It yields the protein CASSLTGPDSPLHF.